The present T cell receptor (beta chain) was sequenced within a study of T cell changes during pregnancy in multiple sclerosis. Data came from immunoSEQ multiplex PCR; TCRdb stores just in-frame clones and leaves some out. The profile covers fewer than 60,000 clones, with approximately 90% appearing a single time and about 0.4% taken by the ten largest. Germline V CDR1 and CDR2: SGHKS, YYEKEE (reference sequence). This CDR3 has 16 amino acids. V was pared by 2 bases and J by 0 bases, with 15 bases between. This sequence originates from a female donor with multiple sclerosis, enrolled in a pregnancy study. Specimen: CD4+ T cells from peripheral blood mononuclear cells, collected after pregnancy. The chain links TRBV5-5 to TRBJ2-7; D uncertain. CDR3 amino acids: CASSFGSLLSSYEQYF. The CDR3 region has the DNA TGTGCCAGCAGCTTTGGAAGTCTACTAAGCTCCTACGAGCAGTACTTC.